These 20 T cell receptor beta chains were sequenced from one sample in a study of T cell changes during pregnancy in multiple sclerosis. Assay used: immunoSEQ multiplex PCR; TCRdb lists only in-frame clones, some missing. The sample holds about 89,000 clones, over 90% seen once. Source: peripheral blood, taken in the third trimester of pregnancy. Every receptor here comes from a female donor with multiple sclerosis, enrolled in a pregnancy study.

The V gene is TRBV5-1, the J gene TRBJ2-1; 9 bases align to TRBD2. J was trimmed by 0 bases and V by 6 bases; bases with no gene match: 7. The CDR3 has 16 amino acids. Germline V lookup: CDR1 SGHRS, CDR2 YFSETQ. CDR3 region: CASTALAGSSYNEQFF. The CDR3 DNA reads TGCGCCAGCACGGCCCTAGCGGGATCCTCCTACAATGAGCAGTTCTTC.

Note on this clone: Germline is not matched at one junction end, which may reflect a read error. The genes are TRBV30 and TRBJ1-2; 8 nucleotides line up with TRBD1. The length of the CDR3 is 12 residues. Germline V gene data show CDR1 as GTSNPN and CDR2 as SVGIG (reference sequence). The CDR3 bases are TGTGCCTGGAGTTCAACCGGGACAGGTCTGAACTTC. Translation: CAWSSTGTGLNF.

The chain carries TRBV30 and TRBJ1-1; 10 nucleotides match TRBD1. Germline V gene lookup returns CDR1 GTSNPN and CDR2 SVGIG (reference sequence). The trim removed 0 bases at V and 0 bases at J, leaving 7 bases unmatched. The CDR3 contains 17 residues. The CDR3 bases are TGTGCCTGGAGTGTCCGGGACAGGGGCGCTATGAACACTGAAGCTTTCTTT. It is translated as CAWSVRDRGAMNTEAFF. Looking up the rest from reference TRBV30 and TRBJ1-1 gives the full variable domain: SQTIHQWPATLVQPVGSPLSLECTVEGTSNPNLYWYRQAAGRGLQLLFYSVGIGQISSEVPQNLSASRPQDRQFILSSKKLLLSDSGFYLCAWSVRDRGAMNTEAFFGQGTRLTVV.

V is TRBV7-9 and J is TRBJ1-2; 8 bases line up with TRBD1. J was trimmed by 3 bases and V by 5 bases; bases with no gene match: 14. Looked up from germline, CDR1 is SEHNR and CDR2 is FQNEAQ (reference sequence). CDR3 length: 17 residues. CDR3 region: CASSGQGKSSSHYGYTF. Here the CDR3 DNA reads TGTGCCAGCAGCGGACAGGGTAAAAGCTCTAGTCACTATGGCTACACCTTC.

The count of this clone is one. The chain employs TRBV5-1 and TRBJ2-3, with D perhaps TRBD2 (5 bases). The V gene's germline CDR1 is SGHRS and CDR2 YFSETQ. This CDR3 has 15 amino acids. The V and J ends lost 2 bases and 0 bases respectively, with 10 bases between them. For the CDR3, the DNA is TGCGCCAGCAGCTTAATAGCGAGTAGCACAGATACGCAGTATTTT. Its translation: CASSLIASSTDTQYF.

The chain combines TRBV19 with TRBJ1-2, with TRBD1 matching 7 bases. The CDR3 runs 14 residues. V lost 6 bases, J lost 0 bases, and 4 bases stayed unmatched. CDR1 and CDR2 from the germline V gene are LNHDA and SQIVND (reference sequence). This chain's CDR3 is CASRWQGANYGYTF. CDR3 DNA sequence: TGTGCCAGTAGGTGGCAGGGGGCTAACTATGGCTACACCTTC. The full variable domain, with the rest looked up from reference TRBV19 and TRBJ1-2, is DGGITQSPKYLFRKEGQNVTLSCEQNLNHDAMYWYRQDPGQGLRLIYYSQIVNDFQKGDIAEGYSVSREKKESFPLTVTSAQKNPTAFYLCASRWQGANYGYTFGSGTRLTVV.

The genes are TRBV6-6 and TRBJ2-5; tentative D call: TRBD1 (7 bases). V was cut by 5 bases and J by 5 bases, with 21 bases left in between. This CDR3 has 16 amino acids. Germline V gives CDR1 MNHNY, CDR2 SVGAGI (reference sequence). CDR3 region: CASSIVRGAFGETQYF. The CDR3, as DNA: TGTGCCAGCAGTATCGTCAGGGGGGCCTTCGGGGAGACCCAGTACTTC.

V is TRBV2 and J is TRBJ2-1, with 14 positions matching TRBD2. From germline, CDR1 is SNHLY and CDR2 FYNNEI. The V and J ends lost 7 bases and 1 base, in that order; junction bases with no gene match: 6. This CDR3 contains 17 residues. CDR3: CASTPGLAGASYNEQFF. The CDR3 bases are TGTGCCAGCACCCCGGGACTAGCGGGAGCGTCCTACAATGAGCAGTTCTTC.

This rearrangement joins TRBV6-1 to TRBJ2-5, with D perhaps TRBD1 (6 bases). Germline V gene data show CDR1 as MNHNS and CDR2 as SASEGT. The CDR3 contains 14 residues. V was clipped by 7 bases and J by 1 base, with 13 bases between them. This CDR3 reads CASILGQFQETQYF. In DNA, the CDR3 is TGTGCCAGCATTCTAGGACAGTTCCAAGAGACCCAGTACTTC.

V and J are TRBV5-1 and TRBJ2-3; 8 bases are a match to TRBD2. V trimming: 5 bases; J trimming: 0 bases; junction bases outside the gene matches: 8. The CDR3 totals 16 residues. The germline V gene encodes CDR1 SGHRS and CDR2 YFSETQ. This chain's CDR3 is CASSSSGRPSTDTQYF. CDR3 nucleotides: TGCGCCAGCAGTTCCAGCGGGAGACCGAGCACAGATACGCAGTATTTT. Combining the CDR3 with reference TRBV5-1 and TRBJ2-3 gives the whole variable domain KAGVTQTPRYLIKTRGQQVTLSCSPISGHRSVSWYQQTPGQGLQFLFEYFSETQRNKGNFPGRFSGRQFSNSRSEMNVSTLELGDSALYLCASSSSGRPSTDTQYFGPGTRLTVL.

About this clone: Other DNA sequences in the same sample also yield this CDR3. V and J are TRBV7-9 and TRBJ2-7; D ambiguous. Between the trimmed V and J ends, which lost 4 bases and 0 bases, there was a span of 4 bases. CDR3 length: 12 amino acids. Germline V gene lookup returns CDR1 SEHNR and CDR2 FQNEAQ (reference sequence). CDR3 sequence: CASSSSSYEQYF. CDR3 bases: TGTGCCAGCAGCTCCTCCTCCTACGAGCAGTACTTC.

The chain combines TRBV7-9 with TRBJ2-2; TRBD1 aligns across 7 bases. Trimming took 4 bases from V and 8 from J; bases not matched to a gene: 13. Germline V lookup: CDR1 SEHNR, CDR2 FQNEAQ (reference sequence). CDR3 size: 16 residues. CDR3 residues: CASSSDREPRRGELFF. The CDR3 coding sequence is TGTGCCAGCAGCTCCGACAGGGAACCTAGGAGGGGGGAGCTGTTTTTT.

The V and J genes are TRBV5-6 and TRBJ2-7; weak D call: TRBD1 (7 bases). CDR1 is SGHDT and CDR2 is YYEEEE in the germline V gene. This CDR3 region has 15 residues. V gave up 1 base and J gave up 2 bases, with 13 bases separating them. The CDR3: CASSLLEGAPYEQYF. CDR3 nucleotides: TGTGCCAGCAGCTTGTTGGAGGGGGCCCCCTACGAGCAGTACTTC.

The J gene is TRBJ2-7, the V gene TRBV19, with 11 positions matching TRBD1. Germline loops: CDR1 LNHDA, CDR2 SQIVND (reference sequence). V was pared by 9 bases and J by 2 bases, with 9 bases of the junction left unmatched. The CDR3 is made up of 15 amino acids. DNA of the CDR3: TGTGCCAGCGCGCCCGGACAGGGGGCCACCTACGAGCAGTACTTC. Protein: CASAPGQGATYEQYF.

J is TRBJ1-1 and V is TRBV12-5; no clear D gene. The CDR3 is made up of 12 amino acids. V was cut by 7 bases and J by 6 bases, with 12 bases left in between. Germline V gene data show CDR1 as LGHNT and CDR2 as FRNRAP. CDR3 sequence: CASVPEAAEAFF. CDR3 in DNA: TGTGCTAGTGTACCAGAGGCCGCTGAAGCTTTCTTT.

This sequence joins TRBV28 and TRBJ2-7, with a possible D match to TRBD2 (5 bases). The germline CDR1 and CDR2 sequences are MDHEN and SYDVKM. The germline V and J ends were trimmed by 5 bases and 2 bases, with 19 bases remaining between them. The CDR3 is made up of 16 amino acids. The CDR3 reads CASSPPRGTLTYEQYF. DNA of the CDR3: TGTGCCAGCAGTCCCCCACGGGGAACCCTCACCTACGAGCAGTACTTC.

Written as DNA, the CDR3 is TGTGCCAGCAGCCAAGAGAGCCTAGCGGTTTTGAGGGATAATGAGCAGTTCTTC. Amino acid sequence: CASSQESLAVLRDNEQFF. V usage is TRBV4-2 and J usage is TRBJ2-1; 7 nucleotides agree with TRBD2. This CDR3 is 18 amino acids long. The ends lost 0 bases at V and 7 bases at J; junction bases unmatched: 15. In germline, CDR1 is LGHNA, CDR2 YNFKEQ.

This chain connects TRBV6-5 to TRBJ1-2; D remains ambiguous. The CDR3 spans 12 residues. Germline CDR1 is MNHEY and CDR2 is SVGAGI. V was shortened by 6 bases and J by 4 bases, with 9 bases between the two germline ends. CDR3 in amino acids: CASSPAGYGYTF. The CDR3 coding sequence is TGTGCCAGCAGCCCGGCAGGCTATGGCTACACCTTC.

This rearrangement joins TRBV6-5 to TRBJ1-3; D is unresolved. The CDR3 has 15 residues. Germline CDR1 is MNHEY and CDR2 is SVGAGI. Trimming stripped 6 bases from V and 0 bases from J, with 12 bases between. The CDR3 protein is CASRSDSSSGNTIYF. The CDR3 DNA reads TGTGCCAGCAGGTCGGACTCGAGCTCTGGAAACACCATATATTTT.

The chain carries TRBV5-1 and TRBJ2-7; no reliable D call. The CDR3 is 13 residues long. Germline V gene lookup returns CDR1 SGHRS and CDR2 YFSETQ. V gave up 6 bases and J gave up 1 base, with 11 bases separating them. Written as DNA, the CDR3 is TGCGCCAGCATACCGACTGGGTCCTACGAGCAGTACTTC. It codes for CASIPTGSYEQYF. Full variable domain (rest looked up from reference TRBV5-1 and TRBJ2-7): KAGVTQTPRYLIKTRGQQVTLSCSPISGHRSVSWYQQTPGQGLQFLFEYFSETQRNKGNFPGRFSGRQFSNSRSEMNVSTLELGDSALYLCASIPTGSYEQYFGPGTRLTVT.